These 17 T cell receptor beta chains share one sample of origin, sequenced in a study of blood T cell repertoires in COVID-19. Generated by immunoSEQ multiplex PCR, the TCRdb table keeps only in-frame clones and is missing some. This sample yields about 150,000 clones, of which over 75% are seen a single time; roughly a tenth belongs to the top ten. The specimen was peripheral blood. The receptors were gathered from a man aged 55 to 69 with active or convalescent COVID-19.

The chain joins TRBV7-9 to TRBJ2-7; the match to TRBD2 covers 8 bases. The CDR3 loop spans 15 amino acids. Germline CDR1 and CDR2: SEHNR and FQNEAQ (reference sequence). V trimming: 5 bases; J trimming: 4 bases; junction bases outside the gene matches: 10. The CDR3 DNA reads TGTGCCAGCAGCCCCTCGGAACTAGCGGTTTACGAGCAGTACTTC. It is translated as CASSPSELAVYEQYF.

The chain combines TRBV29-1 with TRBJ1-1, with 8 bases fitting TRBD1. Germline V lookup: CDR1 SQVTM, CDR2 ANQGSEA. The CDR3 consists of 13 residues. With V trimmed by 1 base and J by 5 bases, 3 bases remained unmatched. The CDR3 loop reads CSVEGTGQTEAFF. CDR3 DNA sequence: TGCAGCGTTGAAGGGACAGGGCAAACTGAAGCTTTCTTT.

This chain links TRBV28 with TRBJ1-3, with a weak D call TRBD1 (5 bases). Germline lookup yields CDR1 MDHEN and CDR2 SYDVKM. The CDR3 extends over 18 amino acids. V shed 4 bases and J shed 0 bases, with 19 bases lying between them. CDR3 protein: CASSSGGSDRLSGNTIYF. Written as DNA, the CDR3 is TGTGCCAGCAGTTCCGGGGGGTCCGACAGACTCTCTGGAAACACCATATATTTT. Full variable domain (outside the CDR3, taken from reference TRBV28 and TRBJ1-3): DVKVTQSSRYLVKRTGEKVFLECVQDMDHENMFWYRQDPGLGLRLIYFSYDVKMKEKGDIPEGYSVSREKKERFSLILESASTNQTSMYLCASSSGGSDRLSGNTIYFGEGSWLTVV.

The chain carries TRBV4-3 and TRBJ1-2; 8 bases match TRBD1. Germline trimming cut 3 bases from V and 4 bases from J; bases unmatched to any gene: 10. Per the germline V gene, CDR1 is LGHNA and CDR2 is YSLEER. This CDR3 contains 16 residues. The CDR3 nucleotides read TGCGCCAGCAGCCATAGCTCGGGACAGGCATTCTATGGCTACACCTTC. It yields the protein CASSHSSGQAFYGYTF.

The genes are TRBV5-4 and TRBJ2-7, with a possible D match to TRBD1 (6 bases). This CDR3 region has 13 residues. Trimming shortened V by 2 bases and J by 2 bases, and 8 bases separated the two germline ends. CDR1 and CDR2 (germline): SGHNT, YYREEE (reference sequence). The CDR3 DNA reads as TGTGCCAGCAGCTTCCAGGGGCCCTACGAGCAGTACTTC. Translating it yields CASSFQGPYEQYF.

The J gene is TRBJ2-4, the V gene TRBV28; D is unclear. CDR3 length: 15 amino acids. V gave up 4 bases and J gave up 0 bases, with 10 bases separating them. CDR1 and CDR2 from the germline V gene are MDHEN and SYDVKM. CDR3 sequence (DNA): TGTGCCAGCAGTTCGGGTTCTCTAGCCAAAAACATTCAGTACTTC. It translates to CASSSGSLAKNIQYF.

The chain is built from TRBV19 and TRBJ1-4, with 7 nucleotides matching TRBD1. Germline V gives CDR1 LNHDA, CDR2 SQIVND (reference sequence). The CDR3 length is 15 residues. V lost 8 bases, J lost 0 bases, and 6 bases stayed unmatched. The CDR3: CASSSQGATNEKLFF. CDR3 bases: TGTGCCAGTTCCTCCCAGGGGGCAACTAATGAAAAACTGTTTTTT.

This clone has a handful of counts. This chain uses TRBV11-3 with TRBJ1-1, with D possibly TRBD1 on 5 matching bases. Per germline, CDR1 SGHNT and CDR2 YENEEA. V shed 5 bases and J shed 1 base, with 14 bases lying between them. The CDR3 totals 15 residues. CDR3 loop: CASSPRDLQNTEAFF. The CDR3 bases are TGTGCCAGCAGCCCTAGGGACTTACAGAACACTGAAGCTTTCTTT.

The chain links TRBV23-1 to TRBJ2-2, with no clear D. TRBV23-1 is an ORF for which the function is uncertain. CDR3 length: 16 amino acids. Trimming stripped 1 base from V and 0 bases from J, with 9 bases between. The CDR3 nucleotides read TGCGCCAGCAGTCAATTTGGTCAGACGAACACCGGGGAGCTGTTTTTT. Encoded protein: CASSQFGQTNTGELFF.

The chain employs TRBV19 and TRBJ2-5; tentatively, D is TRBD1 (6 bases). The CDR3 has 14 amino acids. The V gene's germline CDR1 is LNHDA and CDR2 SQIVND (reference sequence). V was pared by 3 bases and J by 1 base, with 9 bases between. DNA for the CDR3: TGTGCCAGTAGTATTGGCAGGGGCCAAGAGACCCAGTACTTC. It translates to CASSIGRGQETQYF.

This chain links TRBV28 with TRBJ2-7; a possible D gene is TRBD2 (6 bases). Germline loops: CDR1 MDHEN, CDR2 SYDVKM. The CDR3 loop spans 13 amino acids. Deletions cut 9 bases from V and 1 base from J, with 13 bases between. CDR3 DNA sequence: TGTGCCAGTACCGACGGGACTTCCTACGAGCAGTACTTC. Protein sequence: CASTDGTSYEQYF. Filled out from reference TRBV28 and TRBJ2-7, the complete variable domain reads DVKVTQSSRYLVKRTGEKVFLECVQDMDHENMFWYRQDPGLGLRLIYFSYDVKMKEKGDIPEGYSVSREKKERFSLILESASTNQTSMYLCASTDGTSYEQYFGPGTRLTVT.

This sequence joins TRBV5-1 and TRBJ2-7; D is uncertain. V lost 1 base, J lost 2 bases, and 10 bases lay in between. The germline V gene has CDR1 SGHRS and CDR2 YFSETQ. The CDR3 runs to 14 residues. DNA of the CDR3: TGCGCCAGCAGCTTGTCGGTAGATCCCTACGAGCAGTACTTC. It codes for CASSLSVDPYEQYF.

Here the CDR3 DNA reads TGTGCCAGCAGCTTCCGAGGAGAGCAGTACTTC. Its protein is CASSFRGEQYF. The V and J genes are TRBV5-4 and TRBJ2-7; D gene uncertain. This CDR3 is built from 11 residues. The V and J ends lost 2 bases and 7 bases respectively, with 7 bases between them. The germline CDR1 and CDR2 sequences are SGHNT and YYREEE (reference sequence).

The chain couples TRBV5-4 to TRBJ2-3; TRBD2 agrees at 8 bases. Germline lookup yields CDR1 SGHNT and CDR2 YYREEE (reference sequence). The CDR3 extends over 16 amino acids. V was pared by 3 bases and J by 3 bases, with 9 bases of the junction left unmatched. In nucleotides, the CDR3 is TGTGCCAGCAGCTCCGGACTAGCCCAAGGGACAGATACGCAGTATTTT. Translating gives CASSSGLAQGTDTQYF.

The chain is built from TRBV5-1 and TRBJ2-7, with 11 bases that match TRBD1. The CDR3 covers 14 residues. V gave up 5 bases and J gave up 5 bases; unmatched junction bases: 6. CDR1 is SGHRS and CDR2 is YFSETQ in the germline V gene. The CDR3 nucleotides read TGCGCCAGCAGGACGGGACAGGGGGGTAACGAGCAGTACTTC. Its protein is CASRTGQGGNEQYF.

The CDR3 here is CASSSREVDTQYF. The CDR3 DNA reads TGTGCCAGCAGCTCGCGGGAGGTAGATACGCAGTATTTT. The chain employs TRBV7-2 and TRBJ2-3; TRBD2 matches 8 bases. V trimming: 4 bases; J trimming: 5 bases; junction bases outside the gene matches: 2. Germline V gene lookup returns CDR1 SGHTA and CDR2 FQGNSA. The CDR3 runs to 13 residues.

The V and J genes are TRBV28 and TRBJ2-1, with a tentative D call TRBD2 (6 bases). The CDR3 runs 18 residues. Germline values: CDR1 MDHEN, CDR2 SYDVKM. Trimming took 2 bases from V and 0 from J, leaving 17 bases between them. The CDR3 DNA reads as TGTGCCAGCAGTTTAAGTGGTGGAGGGGCTAGCTCCTACAATGAGCAGTTCTTC. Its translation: CASSLSGGGASSYNEQFF.